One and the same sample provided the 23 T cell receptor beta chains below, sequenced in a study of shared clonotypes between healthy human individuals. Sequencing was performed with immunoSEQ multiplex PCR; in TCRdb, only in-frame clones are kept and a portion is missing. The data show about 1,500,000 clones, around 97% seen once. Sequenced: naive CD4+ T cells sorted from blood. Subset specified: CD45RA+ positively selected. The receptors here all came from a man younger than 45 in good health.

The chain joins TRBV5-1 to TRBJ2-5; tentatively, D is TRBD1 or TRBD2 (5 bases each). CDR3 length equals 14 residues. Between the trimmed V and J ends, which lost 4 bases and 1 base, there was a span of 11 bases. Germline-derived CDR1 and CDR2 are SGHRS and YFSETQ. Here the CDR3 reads CASSRDDGQETQYF. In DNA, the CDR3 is TGCGCCAGCAGCCGGGACGACGGCCAAGAGACCCAGTACTTC.

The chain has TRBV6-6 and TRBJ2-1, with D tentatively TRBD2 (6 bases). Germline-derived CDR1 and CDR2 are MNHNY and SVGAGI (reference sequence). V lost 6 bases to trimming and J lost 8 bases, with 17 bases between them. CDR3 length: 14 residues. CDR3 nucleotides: TGTGCCAGCAGACACGAGCAGGGAGGCTATGAGCAGTTCTTC. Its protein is CASRHEQGGYEQFF.

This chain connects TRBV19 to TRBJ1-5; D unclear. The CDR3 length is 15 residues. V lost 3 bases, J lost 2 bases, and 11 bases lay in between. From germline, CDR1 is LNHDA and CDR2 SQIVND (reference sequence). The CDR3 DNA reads TGTGCCAGTAGTATTGAAGGGTATGGCAATCAGCCCCAGCATTTT. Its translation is CASSIEGYGNQPQHF.

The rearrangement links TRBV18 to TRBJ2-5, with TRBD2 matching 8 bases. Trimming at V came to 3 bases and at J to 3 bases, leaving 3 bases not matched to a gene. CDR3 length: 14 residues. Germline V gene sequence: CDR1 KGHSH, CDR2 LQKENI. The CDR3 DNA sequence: TGTGCCAGCTCACCTAAACTAGCGGAAGAGACCCAGTACTTC. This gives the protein CASSPKLAEETQYF.

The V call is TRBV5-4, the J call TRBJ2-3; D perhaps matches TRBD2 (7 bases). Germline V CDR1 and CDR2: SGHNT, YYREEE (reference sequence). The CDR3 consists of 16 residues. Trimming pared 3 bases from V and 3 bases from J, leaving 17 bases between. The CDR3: CASSSSRGRGTDTQYF. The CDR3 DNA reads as TGTGCCAGCAGCTCCTCCCGGGGGAGGGGGACAGATACGCAGTATTTT.

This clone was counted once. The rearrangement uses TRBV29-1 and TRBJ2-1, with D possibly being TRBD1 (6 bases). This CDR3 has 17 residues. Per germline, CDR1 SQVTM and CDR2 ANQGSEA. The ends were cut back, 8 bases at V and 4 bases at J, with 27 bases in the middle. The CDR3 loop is CSLLLRPNRETYNEQFF. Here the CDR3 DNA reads TGCAGCCTTCTTCTAAGGCCAAACAGGGAAACATACAATGAGCAGTTCTTC.

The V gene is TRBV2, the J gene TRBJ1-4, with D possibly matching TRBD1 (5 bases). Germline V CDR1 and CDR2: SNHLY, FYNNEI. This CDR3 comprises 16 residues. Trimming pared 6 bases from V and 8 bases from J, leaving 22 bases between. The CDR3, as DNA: TGTGCCAGCAGATCTAAATCAGGGTTGCTAGGGGAAAAACTGTTTTTT. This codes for CASRSKSGLLGEKLFF. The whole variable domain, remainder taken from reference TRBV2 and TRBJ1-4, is EPEVTQTPSHQVTQMGQEVILRCVPISNHLYFYWYRQILGQKVEFLVSFYNNEISEKSEIFDDQFSVERPDGSNFTLKIRSTKLEDSAMYFCASRSKSGLLGEKLFFGSGTQLSVL.

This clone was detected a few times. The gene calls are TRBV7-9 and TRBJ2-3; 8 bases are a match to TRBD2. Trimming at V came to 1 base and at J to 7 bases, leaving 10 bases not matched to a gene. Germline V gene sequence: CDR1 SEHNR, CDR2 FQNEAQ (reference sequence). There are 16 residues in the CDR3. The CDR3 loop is CASSLVRSGSLNTQYF. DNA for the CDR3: TGTGCCAGCAGCTTAGTTCGGAGCGGGAGTTTGAATACGCAGTATTTT.

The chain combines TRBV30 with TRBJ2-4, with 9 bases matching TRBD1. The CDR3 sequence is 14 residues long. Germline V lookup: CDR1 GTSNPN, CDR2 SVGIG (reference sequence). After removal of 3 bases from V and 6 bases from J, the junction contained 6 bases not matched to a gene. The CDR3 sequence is CAWRPTGGGNIQYF. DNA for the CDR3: TGTGCCTGGAGACCCACAGGGGGCGGAAACATTCAGTACTTC.

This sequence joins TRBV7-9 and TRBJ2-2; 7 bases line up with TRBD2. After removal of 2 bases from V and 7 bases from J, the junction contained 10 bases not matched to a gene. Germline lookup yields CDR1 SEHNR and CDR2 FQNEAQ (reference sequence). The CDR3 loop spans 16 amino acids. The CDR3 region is CASSLYLSGPGGELFF. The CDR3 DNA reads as TGTGCCAGCAGCTTATATCTTAGCGGGCCTGGCGGGGAGCTGTTTTTT.

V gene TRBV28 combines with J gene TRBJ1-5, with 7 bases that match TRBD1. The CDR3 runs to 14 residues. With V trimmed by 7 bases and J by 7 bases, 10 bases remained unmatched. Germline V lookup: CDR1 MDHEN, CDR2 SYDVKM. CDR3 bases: TGTGCCAGCAAAACGACAGGGCGGCCACAGCCCCAGCATTTT. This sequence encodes CASKTTGRPQPQHF.

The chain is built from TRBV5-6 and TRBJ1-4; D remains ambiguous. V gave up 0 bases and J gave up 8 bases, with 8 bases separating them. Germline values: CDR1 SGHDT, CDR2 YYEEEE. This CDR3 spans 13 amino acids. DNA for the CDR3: TGTGCCAGCAGCTTGGGGAATAACGAAAAACTGTTTTTT. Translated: CASSLGNNEKLFF.

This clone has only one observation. The CDR3: CASTAAGETQYF. CDR3 DNA: TGTGCCAGCACCGCAGCGGGAGAGACCCAGTACTTC. The genes are TRBV6-5 and TRBJ2-5; D possibly corresponds to TRBD2 (6 bases). This CDR3 contains 12 residues. Germline CDR1 and CDR2: MNHEY and SVGAGI. The germline V and J ends were trimmed by 7 bases and 4 bases, with 10 bases remaining between them.

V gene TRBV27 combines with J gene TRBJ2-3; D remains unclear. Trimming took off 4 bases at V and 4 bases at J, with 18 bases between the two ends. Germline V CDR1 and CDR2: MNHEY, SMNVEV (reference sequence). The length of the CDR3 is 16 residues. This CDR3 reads CASSSTSSFYADTQYF. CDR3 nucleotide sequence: TGTGCCAGCAGTTCAACGTCTAGTTTTTACGCAGATACGCAGTATTTT.

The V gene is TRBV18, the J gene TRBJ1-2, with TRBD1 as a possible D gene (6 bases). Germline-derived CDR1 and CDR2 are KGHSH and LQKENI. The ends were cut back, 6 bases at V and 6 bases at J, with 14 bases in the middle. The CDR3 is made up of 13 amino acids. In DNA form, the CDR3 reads TGTGCCAGCTCCCGTCCAGGGGCTCATGGCTACACCTTC. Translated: CASSRPGAHGYTF.

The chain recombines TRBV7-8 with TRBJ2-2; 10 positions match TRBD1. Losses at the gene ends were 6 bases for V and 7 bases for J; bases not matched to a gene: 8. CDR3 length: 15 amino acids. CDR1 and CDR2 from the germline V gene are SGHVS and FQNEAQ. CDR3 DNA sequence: TGTGCCAGCAGACGACAGGGGGCGAGCTTCGGGGAGCTGTTTTTT. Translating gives CASRRQGASFGELFF.

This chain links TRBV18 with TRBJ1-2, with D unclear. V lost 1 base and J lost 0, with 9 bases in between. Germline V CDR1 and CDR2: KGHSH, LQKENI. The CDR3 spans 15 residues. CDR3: CASSPLAEANYGYTF. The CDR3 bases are TGTGCCAGCTCACCACTGGCAGAAGCTAACTATGGCTACACCTTC. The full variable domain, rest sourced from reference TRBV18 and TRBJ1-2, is NAGVMQNPRHLVRRRGQEARLRCSPMKGHSHVYWYRQLPEEGLKFMVYLQKENIIDESGMPKERFSAEFPKEGPSILRIQQVVRGDSAAYFCASSPLAEANYGYTFGSGTRLTVV.

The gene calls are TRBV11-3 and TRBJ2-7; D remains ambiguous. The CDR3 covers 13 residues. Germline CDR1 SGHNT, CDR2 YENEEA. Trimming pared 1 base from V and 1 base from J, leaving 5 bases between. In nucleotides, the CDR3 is TGTGCCAGCAGCTTAGCACAGTCCTACGAGCAGTACTTC. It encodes CASSLAQSYEQYF.

The CDR3 region has the DNA TGTGCCAGCAGCTTAGCTTTCCAAGAGACCCAGTACTTC. Translating it yields CASSLAFQETQYF. The chain joins TRBV7-2 to TRBJ2-5; D remains ambiguous. Trimming left V 0 bases short and J 1 base short, with 3 bases between. CDR1 and CDR2 from the germline V gene are SGHTA and FQGNSA. This CDR3 has 13 residues. The complete variable domain, with remaining parts taken from reference TRBV7-2 and TRBJ2-5, reads GAGVSQSPSNKVTEKGKDVELRCDPISGHTALYWYRQSLGQGLEFLIYFQGNSAPDKSGLPSDRFSAERTGGSVSTLTIQRTQQEDSAVYLCASSLAFQETQYFGPGTRLLVL.

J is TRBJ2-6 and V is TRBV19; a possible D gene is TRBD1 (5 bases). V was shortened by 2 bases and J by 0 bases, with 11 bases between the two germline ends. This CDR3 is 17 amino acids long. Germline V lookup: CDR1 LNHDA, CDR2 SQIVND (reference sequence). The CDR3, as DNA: TGTGCCAGTAGTATATGGGGAAGGGGCTCTGGGGCCAACGTCCTGACTTTC. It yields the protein CASSIWGRGSGANVLTF.

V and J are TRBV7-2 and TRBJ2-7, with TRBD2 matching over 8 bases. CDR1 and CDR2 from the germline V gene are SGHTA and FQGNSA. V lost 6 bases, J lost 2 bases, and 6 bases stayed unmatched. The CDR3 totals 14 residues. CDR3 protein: CASSLTSGAYEQYF. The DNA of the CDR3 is TGTGCCAGCAGTCTTACTAGCGGAGCCTACGAGCAGTACTTC.

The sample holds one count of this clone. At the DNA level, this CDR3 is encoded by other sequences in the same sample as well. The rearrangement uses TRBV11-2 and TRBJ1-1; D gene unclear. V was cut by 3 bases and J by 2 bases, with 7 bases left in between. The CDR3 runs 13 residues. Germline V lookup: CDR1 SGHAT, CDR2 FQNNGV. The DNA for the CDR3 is TGTGCCAGCAGCTTGGATACTAACACTGAAGCTTTCTTT. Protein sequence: CASSLDTNTEAFF.

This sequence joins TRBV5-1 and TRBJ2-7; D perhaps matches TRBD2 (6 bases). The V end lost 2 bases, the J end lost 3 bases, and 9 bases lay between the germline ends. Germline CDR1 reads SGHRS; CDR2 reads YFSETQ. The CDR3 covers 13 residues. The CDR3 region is CASSFNSGYEQYF. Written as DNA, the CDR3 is TGCGCCAGCAGCTTTAATAGCGGCTACGAGCAGTACTTC.